This T cell receptor beta chain was profiled in a study of regulatory T cells in long-lasting Graves disease. Time point noted: newly diagnosed GD, antithyroid drugs for less than 3 months. PBMC-derived RNA was used for the TCR library. Germline CDR1 and CDR2: SEHNR and FQNEAQ (reference sequence). The CDR3 length is 17 residues. The V end was cut by 5 bases, the J end by 5 bases, with 24 bases between. This clonotype was counted between two and nine times. Sequencing libraries for TCR beta were prepared with iRepertoire HTBI primers and Arm-PCR of CDR3 regions. From the multiplex PCR reads, TCRdb called clonotypes with MiXCR, one entry per CDR3 protein. The sample shows around 480,000 distinct CDR3 sequences, about a sixth of them seen only once. This same sample was also taken into another study, of T cells in Graves' hyperthyroidism and ophthalmopathy.

The clonotype was recovered from a man in his forties with Graves disease. V and J are TRBV7-9 and TRBJ1-2; D is uncertain. This specimen consisted of peripheral blood mononuclear cells (PBMCs), obtained at new diagnosis, from a patient treated with antithyroid drugs. CDR3 in DNA: TGTGCCAGCAGCGGCAGTTCTCCAGTTCAGATCTGGTATGGCTACACCTTC. This sequence encodes CASSGSSPVQIWYGYTF.